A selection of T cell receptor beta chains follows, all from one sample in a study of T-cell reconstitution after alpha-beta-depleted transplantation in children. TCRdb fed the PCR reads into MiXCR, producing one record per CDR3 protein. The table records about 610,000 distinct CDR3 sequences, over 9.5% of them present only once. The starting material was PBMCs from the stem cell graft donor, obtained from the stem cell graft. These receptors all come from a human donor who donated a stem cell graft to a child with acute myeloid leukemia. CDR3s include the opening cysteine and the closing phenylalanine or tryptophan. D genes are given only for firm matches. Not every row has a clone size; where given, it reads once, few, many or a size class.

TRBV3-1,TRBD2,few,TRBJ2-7,TGTGCCAGCAGCCCTCCTTCTAGCGGGGCCACCTACGAGCAGTACTTC,CASSPPSSGATYEQYF
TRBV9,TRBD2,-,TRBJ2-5,TGTGCCAGCAGCCCAACGGAGGGAGGGAGGGAGACCCAGTACTTC,CASSPTEGGRETQYF
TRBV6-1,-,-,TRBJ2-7,TGTGCCAGCAGTAAAGCCCACGGGACCGCCTACGAGCAGTACTTC,CASSKAHGTAYEQYF
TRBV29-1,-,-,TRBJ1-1,TGCAGCGTGACCAAATCGGACACTGAAGCTTTCTTT,CSVTKSDTEAFF
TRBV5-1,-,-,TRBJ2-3,TGCGCCAGCAGCCGCAGTGGGGTTATCACAGATACGCAGTATTTT,CASSRSGVITDTQYF
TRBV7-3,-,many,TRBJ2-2,TGTGCCAGCAGCTTAGTAGAGAGCGGGGAGCTGTTTTTT,CASSLVESGELFF
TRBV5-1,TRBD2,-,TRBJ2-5,TGCGCCAGCAGCCCCCGTGCGGGAGTTATGAGAGAGACCCAGTACTTC,CASSPRAGVMRETQYF
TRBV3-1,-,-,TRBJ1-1,TGTGCCAGCAGCCAAAGCCCGACAGGATCTGAAGCTTTCTTT,CASSQSPTGSEAFF
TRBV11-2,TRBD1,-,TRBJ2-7,TGTGCCAGCAGCCTGGACAGGGGGCGATACTACGAGCAGTACTTC,CASSLDRGRYYEQYF
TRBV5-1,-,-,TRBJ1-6,TGCGCCAGCAGCGGTACCGGGACCTCTAATTCACCCCTCCACTTT,CASSGTGTSNSPLHF
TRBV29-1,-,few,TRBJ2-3,TGCAGCGTAGGAACAGGGAAGGGAAACAGAGATACGCAGTATTTT,CSVGTGKGNRDTQYF
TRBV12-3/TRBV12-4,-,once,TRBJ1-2,TGTGCCACAGTCCGAGGGACGGGAAACTATGGCTACACCTTC,CATVRGTGNYGYTF
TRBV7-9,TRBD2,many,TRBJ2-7,TGTGCCAGCAGCAGGACTAGCGGGAGAGGCTACGAGCAGTACTTC,CASSRTSGRGYEQYF
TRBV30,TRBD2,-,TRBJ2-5,TGTGCCTGGAGTGTAGCGGGAACTAGATCAGAGACCCAGTACTTC,CAWSVAGTRSETQYF
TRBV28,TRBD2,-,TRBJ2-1,TGTGCCAGCACCTCCCTAGGGACTAGCGGGGCGGGTTCTTACAATGAGCAGTTCTTC,CASTSLGTSGAGSYNEQFF
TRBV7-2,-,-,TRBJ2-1,TGTGCCAGCAGCTTAGCGGGGACGCACTCCTACAATGAGCAGTTCTTC,CASSLAGTHSYNEQFF
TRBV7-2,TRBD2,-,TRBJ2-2,TGTGCCAGCAGCACCCGGGGACTAGCGGCGAACACCGGGGAGCTGTTTTTT,CASSTRGLAANTGELFF
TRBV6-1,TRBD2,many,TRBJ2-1,TGTGCCAGCAGTAAGGGACTAGCGGACAATGAGCAGTTCTTC,CASSKGLADNEQFF
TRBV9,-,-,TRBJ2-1,TGTGCCAGCAGCGTAGGTAGCAGTCACACTAATGAGCAGTTCTTC,CASSVGSSHTNEQFF
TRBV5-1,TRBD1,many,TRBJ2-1,TGCGCCAGCAGCGAGTTGACAGGGGGCAATGAGCAGTTCTTC,CASSELTGGNEQFF
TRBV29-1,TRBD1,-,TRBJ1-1,TGCAGCGGAACCGCGGGACAGGCGATGAACACTGAAGCTTTCTTT,CSGTAGQAMNTEAFF
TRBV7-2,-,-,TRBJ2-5,TGTGCCAGCAGCTTAGACCTAGTTCAAGAGACCCAGTACTTC,CASSLDLVQETQYF
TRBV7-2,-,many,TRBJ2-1,TGTGCCAGCAGCTTAGAGGCTACCTACAATGAGCAGTTCTTC,CASSLEATYNEQFF
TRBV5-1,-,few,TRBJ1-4,TGCGCCAGCAGCTTGGACCCACCGGGGACAACTAATGAAAAACTGTTTTTT,CASSLDPPGTTNEKLFF
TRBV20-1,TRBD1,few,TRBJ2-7,TGCAGTGCTAGGACCGGGACAGGGGGCTACGAGCAGTACTTC,CSARTGTGGYEQYF
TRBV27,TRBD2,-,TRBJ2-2,TGTGCCAGCAGTTTGATAGCGGGAGCGAACACCGGGGAGCTGTTTTTT,CASSLIAGANTGELFF
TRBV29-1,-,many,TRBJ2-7,TGCAGCGTTGAATTAGGGGCTATAGAATCCTACGAGCAGTACTTC,CSVELGAIESYEQYF
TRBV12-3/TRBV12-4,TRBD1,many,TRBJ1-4,TGTGCCAGCAGTCTAGCGTACGGACAGGCTAACCCTCGGACTAATGAAAAACTGTTTTTT,CASSLAYGQANPRTNEKLFF
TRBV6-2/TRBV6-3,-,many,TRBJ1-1,TGTGCCAGCAGTTATGCCATGAACACTGAAGCTTTCTTT,CASSYAMNTEAFF
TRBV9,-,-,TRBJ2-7,TGTGCCAGCAGCGCATTAGCGGGGACAGGGATCCACGAGCAGTACTTC,CASSALAGTGIHEQYF
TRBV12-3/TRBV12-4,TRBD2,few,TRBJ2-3,TGTGCCAGCAGTCTTAGCGGGAGTCACACACGAGATACGCAGTATTTT,CASSLSGSHTRDTQYF
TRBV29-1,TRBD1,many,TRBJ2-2,TGCAGCGTTGTTGAGGGGGCAATTGGAACCGGGGAGCTGTTTTTT,CSVVEGAIGTGELFF
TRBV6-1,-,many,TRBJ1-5,TGTGCCAGCAGTGAAACAGGGATGTGGCAGCCCCAGCATTTT,CASSETGMWQPQHF
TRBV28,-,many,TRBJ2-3,TGTGCCAGCAGTTCCCCGGGACAATTTCAGGATACGCAGTATTTT,CASSSPGQFQDTQYF
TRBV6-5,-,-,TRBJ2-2,TGTGCCAGCAGTTACGCGGTGAACACCGGGGAGCTGTTTTTT,CASSYAVNTGELFF
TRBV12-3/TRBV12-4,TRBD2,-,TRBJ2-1,TGTGCCAGCAGTTTCCTGGGACTAGCGGCCGACAATGAGCAGTTCTTC,CASSFLGLAADNEQFF